The rows below give T cell receptor beta chains drawn from one sample of a study of blood T cells in healthy people across ages. TCRdb itself ran the 5' RACE reads through MiXCR, one entry per CDR3 protein. The data contain 850,000 to 950,000 distinct CDR3 sequences, about 30% of them singletons. The sample comprised blood. The receptors come from a woman aged 80 or over in good health. Each CDR3 is given with its conserved first and last residue. D genes are given only for firm matches. Size values are once, few and many counts, or a class for expanded clones, and some rows have none.

>TRBJ2-1|.|TRBD2|TRBV7-2
TGTGCCAGCAGCCCGACTAGCGGGGGGGCTCTTGAGCAGGTCTTC
CASSPTSGGALEQVF
>TRBJ1-5|few|.|TRBV27
TGTGCCAGCAGTTCAAGGGGAGATCCTGACCAGCCCCAGCATTTT
CASSSRGDPDQPQHF
>TRBJ2-3|few|.|TRBV2
TGTGCCAGCTCCACCCACACAGCTGGCACAGATACGCAGTATTTT
CASSTHTAGTDTQYF
>TRBJ2-3|.|.|TRBV24-1
TGTGCCACCAGCCGGGACACCTACACAGATACGCAGTATTTT
CATSRDTYTDTQYF
>TRBJ1-1|.|.|TRBV7-2
TGTGCCAGCAGCTTAGTGGGGAGGGCTGAAGCTTTCTTT
CASSLVGRAEAFF
>TRBJ2-3|many|TRBD1|TRBV6-2/TRBV6-3
TGTGCCAGCAGGCCCCAGGGGGCCCGAGATACGCAGTATTTT
CASRPQGARDTQYF
>TRBJ2-7|few|.|TRBV9
TGTGCCAGCAGCGTAGGGGCCAACGAGCAGTACTTC
CASSVGANEQYF
>TRBJ1-2|many|.|TRBV29-1
TGCAGCGTTGAGGCGGTCGATCGGGGCTACACCTTC
CSVEAVDRGYTF
>TRBJ2-3|many|.|TRBV7-9
TGTGCCAGCAGCCGCCGGGACGGTTACACAGATACGCAGTATTTT
CASSRRDGYTDTQYF
>TRBJ1-1|few|TRBD1|TRBV7-9
TGTGCCAGCAGCTTAGCGGGCCGGCAGGGGGTAAGAGCTTTCTTT
CASSLAGRQGVRAFF
>TRBJ1-5|few|.|TRBV12-3/TRBV12-4
TGTGCCAGCAGTTTAGCGGGGCAGAGCAATCAGCCCCAGCATTTT
CASSLAGQSNQPQHF
>TRBJ2-5|.|TRBD1|TRBV20-1
TGCAGTGCTTCGGGACAGGCTCAAGAGACCCAGTACTTC
CSASGQAQETQYF
>TRBJ2-5|many|.|TRBV18
TGTGCCAGCCACGCGGGGATCCAAGAGACCCAGTACTTC
CASHAGIQETQYF
>TRBJ2-5|.|TRBD1|TRBV6-1
TGTGCCAGCACTATATCGACAGGGTTCGGGTACGAGACCCAGTACTTC
CASTISTGFGYETQYF
>TRBJ2-3|few|TRBD2|TRBV10-3
TGTGCCATCAGTGACCCTAGGACTAGCGGGGGCCACACAGATACGCAGTATTTT
CAISDPRTSGGHTDTQYF
>TRBJ2-3|many|.|TRBV7-9
TGTGCCAGCAGCGTGCGAGGGCTGAGCACAGATACGCAGTATTTT
CASSVRGLSTDTQYF
>TRBJ2-3|many|.|TRBV5-1
TGCGCCAGCAGCTTGTCACCGGGCCTCGTAAGGCTTAACACAGATACGCAGTATTTT
CASSLSPGLVRLNTDTQYF
>TRBJ1-2|few|TRBD1|TRBV20-1
TGCAGTGTTAGGGACCCGGACAGGGTCGGAGGCTACACCTTC
CSVRDPDRVGGYTF
>TRBJ2-3|few|.|TRBV24-1
TGTGCCACCAGTGACTCCATCGTGACGGCCTCAGCCGCAGATACGCAGTATTTT
CATSDSIVTASAADTQYF
>TRBJ1-2|few|.|TRBV6-1
TGTGCCAGCAGTGACGGGGGGTTCTATGGCTACACCTTC
CASSDGGFYGYTF
>TRBJ2-1|many|.|TRBV2
TGTGCCAGCAGGACTAGATCCTACAATGAGCAGTTCTTC
CASRTRSYNEQFF
>TRBJ2-4|many|TRBD1|TRBV14
TGTGCCAGCAGTCAACTGGGACAGATAAACATTCAGTACTTC
CASSQLGQINIQYF
>TRBJ1-2|.|TRBD1|TRBV20-1
TGCAGTGCTAGTTTGGACAGGGTGGCCCTTTCCTATGGCTACACCTTC
CSASLDRVALSYGYTF
>TRBJ1-2|few|.|TRBV6-2/TRBV6-3
TGTGCCAGCAGTTACGGAGGAGGGCCCAACTATGGCTACACCTTC
CASSYGGGPNYGYTF
>TRBJ1-4|.|TRBD1|TRBV12-3/TRBV12-4
TGTGCCGGCAGTTTTCGGACAGGGGGAGAAAAACTGTTTTTT
CAGSFRTGGEKLFF
>TRBJ2-7|many|TRBD1|TRBV6-6
TGTGCCAGCAGTTCCAGACAGGGGGCTGGCGAGCAGTACTTC
CASSSRQGAGEQYF
>TRBJ2-1|many|.|TRBV18
TGTGCCAGCTCACCACCGGGGCAGTTCACCGGCCAGTTCTTC
CASSPPGQFTGQFF
>TRBJ1-1|many|.|TRBV5-1
TGTGCCAGCAGCTTAGACCCAAACACTGAAGCTTTCTTT
CASSLDPNTEAFF
>TRBJ1-2|many|.|TRBV7-9
TGTGCCAGCAGCTTAGACCTTGACAGGGGCTACACCTTC
CASSLDLDRGYTF
>TRBJ2-2|many|.|TRBV4-3
TGTGCCAGCAGTCTACAGGGCCCCGGGGAGCTGTTTTTT
CASSLQGPGELFF
>TRBJ1-5|.|TRBD1|TRBV29-1
TGCAGCGTGGGGGGGGCAGGGGGCGGCAATCAGCCCCAGCATTTT
CSVGGAGGGNQPQHF
>TRBJ2-5|few|TRBD1|TRBV28
TGTGCCAGCAGTTTAGTTCAGGGCAGGGGGTATGAGACCCAGTACTTC
CASSLVQGRGYETQYF